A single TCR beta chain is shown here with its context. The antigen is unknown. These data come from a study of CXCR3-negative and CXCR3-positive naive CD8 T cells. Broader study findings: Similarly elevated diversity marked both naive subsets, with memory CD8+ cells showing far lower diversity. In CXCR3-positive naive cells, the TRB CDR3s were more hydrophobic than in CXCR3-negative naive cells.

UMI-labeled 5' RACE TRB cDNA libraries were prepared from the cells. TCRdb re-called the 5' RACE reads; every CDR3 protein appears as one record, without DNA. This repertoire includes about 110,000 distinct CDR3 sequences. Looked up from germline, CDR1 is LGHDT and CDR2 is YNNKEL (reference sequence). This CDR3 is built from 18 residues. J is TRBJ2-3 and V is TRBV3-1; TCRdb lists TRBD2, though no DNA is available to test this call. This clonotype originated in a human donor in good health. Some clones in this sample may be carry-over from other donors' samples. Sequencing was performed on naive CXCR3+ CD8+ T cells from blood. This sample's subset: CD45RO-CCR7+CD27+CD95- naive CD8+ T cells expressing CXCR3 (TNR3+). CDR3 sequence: CASSQDKGAGGNRDTQYF.